Included here is one TCR beta chain sequence, with context. This clonotype was recorded a few times. Its antigen is not yet known. Qualities for individual bases were not recorded, and no much larger clone is one base off. Ficoll-Paque density gradient centrifugation was used to isolate PBMCs. This sample stems from a study of T-cell memory formation after mild COVID-19 (dated by TCRdb to about 2021). Regarding the study in general: TCR sequence clusters from the two donors were largely donor specific. Longitudinal TCRalpha and TCRbeta repertoire sequencing tracked T-cell clones expanding and contracting after mild COVID-19 in a couple of donors. The cohort was made up of two young adult volunteers, one female and one male, who were previously healthy. Overall study outcomes, separate from this receptor: From day 15 to 85, contracting clones showed balanced CD4/CD8 phenotypes, whereas a second wave of clones that expanded from day 15 to 37 leaned towards CD4+. Some responding clones were detected in pre-infection memory, suggesting pre-existing cross-reactive memory T cells joined the SARS-CoV-2 response. Only two mild cases were covered by the study, and larger cohorts that include severe cases with pre-infection samples were considered necessary. Contracting CD4+ clones were located mainly in the CM and EM memory subsets, whereas CD8+ clones were found to be enriched in EMRA. The second-wave clones that peaked on day 37 were not confirmed to be SARS-CoV-2 specific.

TCRdb shows the sequencer as Illumina NovaSeq 6000. Using 5'RACE with constant-segment primers, TCRalpha and TCRbeta cDNA libraries were constructed, with sample barcodes and unique molecular identifiers added in the process. RNA was extracted from every sample with Trizol reagent. Amplification of the libraries took two PCR steps, and the second step added a second sample barcode plus Illumina TruSeq adapters. Libraries were sequenced on an Illumina NovaSeq with 2 x 150 bp paired-end reads. The paper's data handling went like this. Reads were demultiplexed and collapsed into UMI-guided consensus sequences with migec v1.2.7. Using mixcr v2.1.11, UMI consensuses were aligned to TRA and TRB V and J templates and then assembled into clonotypes. A clonotype was counted as expanded or contracted only if both edgeR and NoisET called the change significant, with noise models trained on biological replicates. edgeR calls used a false discovery rate-adjusted p below 0.01 and a log2 fold-change threshold of 1. As an exploratory analysis of dynamics, max-normalized trajectories of the 1000 most abundant clonotypes were examined with PCA combined with hierarchical clustering. Separately sequenced CD4+ and CD8+ repertoires were used to assign a CD4 or CD8 phenotype to each responding clone. TCRdb reran the public reads through fastp at Q25 and MiXCR, keeping productive beta chains. Each CDR3 protein gets just one entry, which takes the most common genes and DNA from the rows behind it. TCRdb, not the authors, supplied the V and J calls. This sample holds under 200,000 distinct CDR3 sequences; about a third were observed only once. The ten biggest clones cover 12% of the sample.

CDR1 is given as SGDLS and CDR2 as YYNGEE, both from the germline V gene. The CDR3 spans 14 residues, from the cysteine through the phenylalanine. Left in the record is the CDR3 DNA by itself, 42 bases read in frame from the first base. Trimming removed 0 bases from V and 3 bases from J, leaving 10 bases between the germline ends. The rearrangement combines TRBV9 with TRBJ2-7; the D gene is possibly TRBD1 or TRBD2, each agreeing over 5 bases. The sequenced sample consisted of PBMCs or a T cell subset sorted from them (not recorded which). The clonotype was recovered from an adult woman who had mild COVID-19 (a few samples of this study predate the infection). The sample titles of this study are shuffled in the database, so cell type and time point are left out; the donor was told from shared clones. The nucleotide sequence reads TGTGCCAGCAGCGTAGACGGGGCGAGCTACGAGCAGTACTTC. Protein translation: CASSVDGASYEQYF.